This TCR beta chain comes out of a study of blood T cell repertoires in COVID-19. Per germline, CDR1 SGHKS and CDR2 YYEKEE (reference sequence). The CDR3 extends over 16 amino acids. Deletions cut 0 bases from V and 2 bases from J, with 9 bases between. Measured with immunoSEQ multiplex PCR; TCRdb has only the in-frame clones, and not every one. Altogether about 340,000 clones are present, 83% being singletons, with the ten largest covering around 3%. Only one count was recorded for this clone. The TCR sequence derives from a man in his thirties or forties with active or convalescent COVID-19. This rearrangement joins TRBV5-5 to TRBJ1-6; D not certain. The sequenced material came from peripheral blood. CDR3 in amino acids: CASSLVGSTYNSPLHF. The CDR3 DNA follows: TGTGCCAGCAGCTTGGTGGGCAGTACCTATAATTCACCCCTCCACTTT.